The sample holds one count of the clone carrying this T cell receptor (beta chain). The CDR3 has 12 residues. Germline trimming cut 8 bases from V and 3 bases from J; bases unmatched to any gene: 4. Germline V lookup: CDR1 MDHEN, CDR2 SYDVKM. These data come from a study of shared clonotypes between healthy human individuals. At the level of the study: The people who gave samples were a couple of women and a few men aged 18 to 49. CD4 naive and CD4 memory each took three plates per donor, while CD8 naive took two and CD8 memory one.

Recent acute infections and vaccinations were absent in the healthy HIV-negative adult donors. Sorted subsets were amplified in replicate PCRs using approximately 0.2 ug DNA, 30,000 to 35,000 T cell genomes. Profiled with immunoSEQ multiplex PCR; TCRdb holds only in-frame clones, not every one. The sample lists 2,500,000 or so clones, less than 95% occurring once. V gene TRBV28 combines with J gene TRBJ2-7, with 7 bases aligning to TRBD1. This receptor was taken from a man younger than 35 in good health. Some clones in this sample may be carry-over from other donors' samples. Sample: naive CD4+ T cells from PBMCs. Subset here: CD45RA+ positively selected. The CDR3, as DNA: TGTGCCAGCTGGGGACAGAACTACGAGCAGTACTTC. Protein: CASWGQNYEQYF.